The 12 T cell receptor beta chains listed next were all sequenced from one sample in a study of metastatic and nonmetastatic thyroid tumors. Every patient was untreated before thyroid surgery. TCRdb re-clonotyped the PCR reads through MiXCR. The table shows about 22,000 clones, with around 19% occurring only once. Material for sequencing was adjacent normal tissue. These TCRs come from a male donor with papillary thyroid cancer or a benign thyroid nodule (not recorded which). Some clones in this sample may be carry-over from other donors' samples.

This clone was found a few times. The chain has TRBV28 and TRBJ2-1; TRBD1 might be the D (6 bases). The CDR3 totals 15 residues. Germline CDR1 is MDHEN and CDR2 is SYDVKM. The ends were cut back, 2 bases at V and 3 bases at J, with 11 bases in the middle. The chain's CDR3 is CASSLVQGYYNEQFF. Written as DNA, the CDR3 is TGTGCCAGCAGTTTAGTACAGGGATACTACAATGAGCAGTTCTTC. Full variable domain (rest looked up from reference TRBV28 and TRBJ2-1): DVKVTQSSRYLVKRTGEKVFLECVQDMDHENMFWYRQDPGLGLRLIYFSYDVKMKEKGDIPEGYSVSREKKERFSLILESASTNQTSMYLCASSLVQGYYNEQFFGPGTRLTVL.

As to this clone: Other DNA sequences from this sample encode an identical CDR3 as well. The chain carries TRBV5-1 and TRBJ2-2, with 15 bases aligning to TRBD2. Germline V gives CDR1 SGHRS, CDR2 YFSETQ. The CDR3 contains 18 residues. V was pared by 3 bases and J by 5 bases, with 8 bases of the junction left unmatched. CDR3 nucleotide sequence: TGCGCCAGCAGCTCAAAGGGACTAGCGGGAGGAGGAACCGGGGAGCTGTTTTTT. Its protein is CASSSKGLAGGGTGELFF.

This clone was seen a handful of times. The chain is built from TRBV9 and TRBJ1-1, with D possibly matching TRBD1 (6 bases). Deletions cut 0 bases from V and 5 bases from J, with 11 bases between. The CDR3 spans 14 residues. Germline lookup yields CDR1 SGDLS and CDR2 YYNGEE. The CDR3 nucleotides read TGTGCCAGCAGCGTAGGGGGGGCGAGGACTGAAGCTTTCTTT. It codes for CASSVGGARTEAFF.

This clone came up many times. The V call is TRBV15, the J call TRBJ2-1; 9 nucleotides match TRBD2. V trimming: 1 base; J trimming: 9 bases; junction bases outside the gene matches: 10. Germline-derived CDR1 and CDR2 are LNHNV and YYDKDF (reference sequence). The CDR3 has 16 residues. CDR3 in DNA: TGTGCCACCAGCAGAGTTCAGGGACTAGCCTCAGGTGAGCAGTTCTTC. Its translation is CATSRVQGLASGEQFF.

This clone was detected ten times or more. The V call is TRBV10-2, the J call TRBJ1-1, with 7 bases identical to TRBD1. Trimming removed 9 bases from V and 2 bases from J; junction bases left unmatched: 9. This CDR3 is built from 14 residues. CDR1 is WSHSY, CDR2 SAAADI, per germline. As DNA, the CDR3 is TGCGCCAGAGACAGGGTTCAACTTAACACTGAAGCTTTCTTT. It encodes CARDRVQLNTEAFF.

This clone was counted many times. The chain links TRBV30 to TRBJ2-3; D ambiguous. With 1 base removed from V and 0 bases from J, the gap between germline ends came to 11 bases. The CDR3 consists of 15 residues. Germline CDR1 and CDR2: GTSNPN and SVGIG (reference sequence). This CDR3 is CAWSAKGFSTDTQYF. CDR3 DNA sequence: TGTGCCTGGAGTGCGAAAGGATTTAGCACAGATACGCAGTATTTT.

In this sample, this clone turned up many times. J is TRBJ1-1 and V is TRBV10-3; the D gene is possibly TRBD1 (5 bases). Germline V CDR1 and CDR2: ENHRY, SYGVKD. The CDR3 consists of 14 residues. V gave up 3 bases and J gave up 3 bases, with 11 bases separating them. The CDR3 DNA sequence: TGTGCCATCAGTGAAGGGACTCTTCACACTGAAGCTTTCTTT. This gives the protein CAISEGTLHTEAFF.

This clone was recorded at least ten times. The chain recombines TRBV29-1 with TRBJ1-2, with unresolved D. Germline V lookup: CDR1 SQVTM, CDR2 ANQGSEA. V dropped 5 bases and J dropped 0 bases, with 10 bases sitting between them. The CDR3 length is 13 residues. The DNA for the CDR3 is TGCAGCGTTCCGGACGGAACTAACTATGGCTACACCTTC. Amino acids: CSVPDGTNYGYTF.

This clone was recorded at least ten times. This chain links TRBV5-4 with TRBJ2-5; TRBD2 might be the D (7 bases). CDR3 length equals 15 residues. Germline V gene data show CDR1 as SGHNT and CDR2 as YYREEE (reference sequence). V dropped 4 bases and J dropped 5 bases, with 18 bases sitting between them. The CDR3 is CASSRGGQKRETQYF. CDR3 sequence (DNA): TGTGCCAGCAGCAGGGGGGGCCAAAAACGGGAGACCCAGTACTTC.

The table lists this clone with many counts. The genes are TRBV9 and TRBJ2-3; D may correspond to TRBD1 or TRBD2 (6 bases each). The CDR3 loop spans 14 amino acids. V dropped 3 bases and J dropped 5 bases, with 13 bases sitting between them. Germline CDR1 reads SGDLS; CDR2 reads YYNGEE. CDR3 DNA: TGTGCCAGCAGCGATTGGGGGGCGCGAGATACGCAGTATTTT. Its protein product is CASSDWGARDTQYF.

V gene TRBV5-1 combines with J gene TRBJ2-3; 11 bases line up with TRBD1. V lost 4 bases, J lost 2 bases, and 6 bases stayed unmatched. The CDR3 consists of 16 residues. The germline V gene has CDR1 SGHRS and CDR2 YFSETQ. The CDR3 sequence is CASSRTGGSVTDTQYF. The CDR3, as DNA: TGCGCCAGCAGCAGGACAGGGGGCAGTGTCACAGATACGCAGTATTTT.

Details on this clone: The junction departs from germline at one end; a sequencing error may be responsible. The CDR3 sequence: CAGSSETWLREQYF. CDR3 DNA: TGTGCCGGCAGTTCGGAAACATGGTTGCGGGAGCAGTACTTC. V usage is TRBV28 and J usage is TRBJ2-7; no reliable D call. The CDR3 consists of 14 residues. Germline CDR1 and CDR2: MDHEN and SYDVKM.